This T cell receptor (beta chain) comes out of a study of Ad26.COV2.S vaccination and SARS-CoV-2 variants. V was pared by 2 bases and J by 3 bases, with 12 bases of the junction left unmatched. The CDR3 has 19 residues. Per the germline V gene, CDR1 is SGHTA and CDR2 is FQGNSA. TCRdb keeps only in-frame clones here, not all; method: immunoSEQ multiplex PCR. Altogether about 350,000 clones are present, about 90% being singletons, with the ten largest covering 3.9%. The receptor comes from a human donor who had recovered from COVID-19. The rearrangement uses TRBV7-2 and TRBJ2-2; the match to TRBD2 covers 10 bases. Sequences were derived from peripheral blood, sampled after recovery from COVID-19. The CDR3: CASSLSVLAGVGDTGELFF. The CDR3 nucleotides read TGTGCCAGCAGCTTATCGGTGCTAGCGGGGGTCGGGGACACCGGGGAGCTGTTTTTT.